Detailed here is one TCR beta chain. The sample belongs to a study of blood T cell repertoires in COVID-19. Whole-study context: Acute-phase and convalescent COVID-19 samples originated in the United States, Italy and Spain. T cells, B-cell-depleted T cells, or PBMCs supplied cDNA or gDNA.

Germline CDR1 is SGHAT and CDR2 is FQNNGV. The V end was cut by 1 base, the J end by 1 base, with 4 bases between. CDR3 size: 13 residues. Per the authors' pipeline: Amplification with reference gene primers provided the estimates of nucleated cell counts. Only in-frame clones appear in the TCRdb table, and some are missing; sequencing was by immunoSEQ multiplex PCR. V, J and clone size derive from that table, while D and trimming were established from the DNA sequence. This table has 100,000 to 120,000 clones, about 88% appearing once. The receptor was derived from a human donor in a cohort sampled during active COVID-19. Input material: peripheral blood. The V call is TRBV11-2, the J call TRBJ2-5; D remains ambiguous. The CDR3, as DNA: TGTGCCAGCAGCTTAGCGAGCCAAGAGACCCAGTACTTC. Protein sequence: CASSLASQETQYF.